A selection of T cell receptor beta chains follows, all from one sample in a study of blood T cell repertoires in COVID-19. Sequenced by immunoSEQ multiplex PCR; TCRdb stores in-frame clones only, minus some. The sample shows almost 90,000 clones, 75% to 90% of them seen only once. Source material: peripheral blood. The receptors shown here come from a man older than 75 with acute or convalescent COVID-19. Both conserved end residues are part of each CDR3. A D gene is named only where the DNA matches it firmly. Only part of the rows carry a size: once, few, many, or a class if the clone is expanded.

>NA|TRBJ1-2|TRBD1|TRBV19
CASVGQGSDRYGYTF
TGTGCCAGTGTCGGACAGGGGAGCGATCGCTATGGCTACACCTTC
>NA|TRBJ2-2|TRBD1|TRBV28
CASSQRQGATGELFF
TGTGCCAGCAGCCAAAGACAGGGGGCGACCGGGGAGCTGTTTTTT
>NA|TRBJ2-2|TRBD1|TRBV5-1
CASSQGLDGELFF
TGCGCCAGTTCACAGGGGTTGGACGGGGAGCTGTTTTTT
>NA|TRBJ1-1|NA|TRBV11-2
CASSLDLVGKAFF
TGTGCCAGCAGCTTAGATCTGGTCGGTAAAGCTTTCTTT
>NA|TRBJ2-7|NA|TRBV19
CASSTRQYTYEQYF
TGTGCCAGTAGTACTCGACAGTACACCTACGAGCAGTACTTC
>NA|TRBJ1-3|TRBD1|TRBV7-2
CASSLNPTGYGNTIYF
TGTGCCAGCAGCCTAAACCCGACAGGGTACGGAAACACCATATATTTT
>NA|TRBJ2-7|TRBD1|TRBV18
CASSDLTGTGNDEQYF
TGTGCCAGCTCAGATTTAACCGGGACAGGGAACGACGAGCAGTACTTC
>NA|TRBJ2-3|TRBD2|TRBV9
CASSIGTSEITDTQYF
TGTGCCAGCAGCATCGGGACTAGCGAGATCACAGATACGCAGTATTTT
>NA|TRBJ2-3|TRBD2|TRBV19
CASSGGLAGTDTQYF
TGTGCCAGTAGTGGAGGACTAGCGGGCACAGATACGCAGTATTTT
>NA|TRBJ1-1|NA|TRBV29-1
CSVDGQSTEAFF
TGCAGCGTTGATGGACAAAGCACTGAAGCTTTCTTT
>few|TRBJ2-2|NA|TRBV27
CASSPSAGTGELFF
TGTGCCAGCAGTCCCTCGGCAGGGACCGGGGAGCTGTTTTTT